This T cell receptor beta chain emerged from a study of cytomegalovirus exposure and HLA in healthy donors. Trimming removed 0 bases at V and 4 bases at J, with 10 bases between. Germline CDR1 and CDR2: MNHEY and SVGAGI. The CDR3 has 15 amino acids. With 60 Vbeta and 13 Jbeta primers, the PCR was carried out. Here immunoSEQ multiplex PCR was the method, and the copy in TCRdb shows in-frame clones only, minus some. The data show more than 110,000 clones, over 60% seen once. The TCR sequence derives from a man aged 35 to 55 in good health and CMV-seropositive. The sequenced sample consisted of PBMCs. The V and J genes are TRBV6-5 and TRBJ2-1, with TRBD1 as a possible D gene (6 bases). The CDR3, as DNA: TGTGCCAGCAGTTACTCCACAGGGAGTTACAATGAGCAGTTCTTC. Its protein product is CASSYSTGSYNEQFF.